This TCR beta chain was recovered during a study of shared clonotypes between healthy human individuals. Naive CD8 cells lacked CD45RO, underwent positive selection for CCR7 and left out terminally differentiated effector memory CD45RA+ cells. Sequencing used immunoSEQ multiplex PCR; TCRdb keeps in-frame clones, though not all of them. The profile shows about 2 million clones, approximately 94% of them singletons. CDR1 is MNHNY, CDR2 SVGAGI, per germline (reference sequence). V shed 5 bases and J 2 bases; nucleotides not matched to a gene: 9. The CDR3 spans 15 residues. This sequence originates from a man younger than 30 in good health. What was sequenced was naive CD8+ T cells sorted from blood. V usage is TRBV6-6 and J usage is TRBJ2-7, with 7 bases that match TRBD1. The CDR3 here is CASSTGTELPYEQYF. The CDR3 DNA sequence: TGTGCCAGCAGTACCGGGACAGAACTACCCTACGAGCAGTACTTC.